This entry lists 27 T cell receptor beta chains sequenced from one sample in a study of T cell changes during pregnancy in multiple sclerosis. Sequencing was performed with immunoSEQ multiplex PCR; in TCRdb, only in-frame clones are kept and a portion is missing. This sample has tens of thousands of clones, with 70% to 90% found just once. Sequences were derived from CD4+ T cells from peripheral blood mononuclear cells, sampled in the first trimester of pregnancy. These receptor sequences come from a female donor with multiple sclerosis, enrolled in a pregnancy study.

This chain links TRBV5-1 with TRBJ1-2; 7 bases align to TRBD1. Per the germline V gene, CDR1 is SGHRS and CDR2 is YFSETQ. V lost 4 bases and J lost 0; bases outside the gene matches: 3. The CDR3 covers 14 residues. The CDR3 DNA reads as TGCGCCAGCAGCGTGGGACAGACTAACTATGGCTACACCTTC. The encoded protein is CASSVGQTNYGYTF.

This chain connects TRBV19 to TRBJ1-1; possible D gene TRBD1, 6 bases. Trimming stripped 3 bases from V and 0 bases from J, with 17 bases between. Germline CDR1 reads LNHDA; CDR2 reads SQIVND (reference sequence). The CDR3 totals 17 residues. CDR3 region: CASSMYGGTNLNTEAFF. The CDR3 coding sequence is TGTGCCAGTAGTATGTACGGGGGGACAAATTTGAACACTGAAGCTTTCTTT.

The V and J genes are TRBV5-6 and TRBJ1-4; possible D gene TRBD1, 5 bases. The CDR3 extends over 13 amino acids. Trimming removed 5 bases from V and 3 bases from J, with 8 bases in between. Germline lookup yields CDR1 SGHDT and CDR2 YYEEEE. For the CDR3, the DNA is TGTGCCAGCAGGACAGTTTCTAATGAAAAACTGTTTTTT. The encoded protein is CASRTVSNEKLFF.

The rearrangement uses TRBV5-6 and TRBJ2-7; D not certain. Germline V gene data show CDR1 as SGHDT and CDR2 as YYEEEE. V was pared by 0 bases and J by 0 bases, with 10 bases between. There are 15 residues in the CDR3. DNA for the CDR3: TGTGCCAGCAGCTTGGTACAGCTTAGCTCCTACGAGCAGTACTTC. Amino acid sequence: CASSLVQLSSYEQYF.

V gene TRBV2 combines with J gene TRBJ1-5; 9 nucleotides line up with TRBD1. V lost 6 bases, J lost 6 bases, and 9 bases stayed unmatched. CDR3 length equals 15 residues. In germline, CDR1 is SNHLY, CDR2 FYNNEI. CDR3 nucleotides: TGTGCCAGCAGCGGACAGGGGCGAAACGGTCAGCCCCAGCATTTT. This encodes CASSGQGRNGQPQHF.

The J gene is TRBJ2-1, the V gene TRBV6-5; D gene ambiguous. V lost 0 bases, J lost 1 base, and 4 bases lay in between. Germline assignment: CDR1 MNHEY and CDR2 SVGAGI. This CDR3 spans 14 amino acids. The CDR3 nucleotides are TGTGCCAGCAGTTACTCGAGGTCCTACAATGAGCAGTTCTTC. The encoded protein is CASSYSRSYNEQFF.

The CDR3 loop is CASTRVRAYEQYF. The CDR3 region has the DNA TGTGCCTCAACTAGGGTAAGGGCCTACGAGCAGTACTTC. The chain is built from TRBV30 and TRBJ2-7; maybe TRBD2 (5 bases). The germline V gene has CDR1 GTSNPN and CDR2 SVGIG (reference sequence). The CDR3 is 13 residues long. V lost 7 bases and J lost 2, with 15 bases in between.

V is TRBV19 and J is TRBJ2-7; TRBD2 matches 14 bases. This CDR3 is 15 amino acids long. The germline CDR1 and CDR2 sequences are LNHDA and SQIVND (reference sequence). After removal of 5 bases from V and 3 bases from J, the junction contained 3 bases not matched to a gene. The CDR3 loop is CASSFGTSGSYEQYF. In DNA form, the CDR3 reads TGTGCCAGTAGTTTCGGGACTAGCGGGAGCTACGAGCAGTACTTC. Filled out from reference TRBV19 and TRBJ2-7, the complete variable domain reads DGGITQSPKYLFRKEGQNVTLSCEQNLNHDAMYWYRQDPGQGLRLIYYSQIVNDFQKGDIAEGYSVSREKKESFPLTVTSAQKNPTAFYLCASSFGTSGSYEQYFGPGTRLTVT.

This clone showed up just once. This chain joins TRBV7-3 and TRBJ2-1; TRBD2 aligns across 13 bases. The CDR3 consists of 16 residues. Per germline, CDR1 SGHTA and CDR2 FQGTGA. V was pared by 5 bases and J by 4 bases, with 5 bases of the junction left unmatched. As DNA, the CDR3 is TGTGCCAGCAGCCTTAGGACTAGCGGGGGATACAATGAGCAGTTCTTC. Translated: CASSLRTSGGYNEQFF.

The chain is built from TRBV4-1 and TRBJ2-3; 12 bases are shared with TRBD2. Germline-derived CDR1 and CDR2 are MGHRA and YSYEKL. The CDR3 consists of 18 residues. V was clipped by 1 base and J by 2 bases; unmatched bases: 7. The CDR3 protein is CASSQVSRLAGATDTQYF. CDR3 DNA: TGCGCCAGCAGCCAAGTCTCCCGACTAGCGGGGGCCACAGATACGCAGTATTTT.

CDR3 DNA: TGTGCCAGCTCACCACGTACAGGAGACTACGAGCAGTACTTC. Protein: CASSPRTGDYEQYF. This chain uses TRBV18 with TRBJ2-7, with D possibly being TRBD1 (5 bases). CDR1 is KGHSH and CDR2 is LQKENI in the germline V gene. The CDR3 is 14 residues long. The V end lost 1 base, the J end lost 3 bases, and 10 bases lay between the germline ends.

The chain uses TRBV6-5 and TRBJ2-7, with D possibly TRBD1 on 5 matching bases. V lost 7 bases to trimming and J lost 0 bases, with 13 bases between them. Germline V gene data show CDR1 as MNHEY and CDR2 as SVGAGI. This CDR3 has 14 residues. The CDR3 coding sequence is TGTGCCAGCAACAAGGACACGAGCTCCTACGAGCAGTACTTC. Translated, it gives CASNKDTSSYEQYF.

The V call is TRBV29-1, the J call TRBJ2-5; tentative D call: TRBD2 (6 bases). The germline V and J ends were trimmed by 3 bases and 1 base, with 9 bases remaining between them. This CDR3 is 13 amino acids long. Germline lookup yields CDR1 SQVTM and CDR2 ANQGSEA. This CDR3 reads CSVDAGSQETQYF. The DNA of the CDR3 is TGCAGCGTTGACGCGGGGTCCCAAGAGACCCAGTACTTC.

The chain joins TRBV19 to TRBJ1-5; maybe TRBD1 (5 bases). This CDR3 spans 21 amino acids. V lost 9 bases and J 6 bases, leaving 39 bases between the germline ends. Germline V gene lookup returns CDR1 LNHDA and CDR2 SQIVND (reference sequence). The CDR3 protein is CASKGHLPTPEGTGVTQPQHF. The CDR3 DNA sequence: TGTGCCAGCAAGGGCCATCTTCCGACCCCGGAGGGGACGGGGGTAACTCAGCCCCAGCATTTT.

V and J are TRBV7-2 and TRBJ2-5; perhaps TRBD2 as D (6 bases). Germline CDR1 reads SGHTA; CDR2 reads FQGNSA. The CDR3 has 13 residues. V was clipped by 3 bases and J by 5 bases, with 10 bases between them. CDR3: CASSFSGRETQYF. In nucleotides, the CDR3 is TGTGCCAGCAGCTTCTCGGGGAGGGAGACCCAGTACTTC.

J is TRBJ1-2 and V is TRBV30, with D possibly being TRBD1 (5 bases). Deletions cut 8 bases from V and 3 bases from J, with 19 bases between. The CDR3 has 14 amino acids. CDR1 is GTSNPN and CDR2 is SVGIG in the germline V gene (reference sequence). The CDR3 region is CARKKRQSDYGYTF. CDR3 bases: TGTGCCCGGAAGAAAAGACAGTCCGACTATGGCTACACCTTC.

The V call is TRBV18, the J call TRBJ2-5; TRBD2 matches at 14 bases. Germline CDR1 and CDR2: KGHSH and LQKENI. The ends lost 2 bases at V and 8 bases at J; junction bases unmatched: 4. The CDR3 spans 15 residues. The CDR3 region is CASSPIGTSGSTQYF. CDR3 sequence (DNA): TGTGCCAGCTCACCAATTGGGACTAGCGGGAGTACCCAGTACTTC.

The chain couples TRBV7-6 to TRBJ2-1, with 12 nucleotides matching TRBD2. CDR1 is SGHVS and CDR2 is FNYEAQ in the germline V gene. After removal of 2 bases from V and 9 bases from J, the junction contained 8 bases not matched to a gene. There are 16 residues in the CDR3. The CDR3 loop is CASSLSGLAGIGEQFF. Here the CDR3 DNA reads TGTGCCAGCAGCTTATCCGGACTAGCGGGAATCGGTGAGCAGTTCTTC.

The CDR3 protein is CASSQPLSTGGDHQPQHF. As DNA, the CDR3 is TGCGCCAGCAGCCAACCTCTATCGACAGGGGGGGACCATCAGCCCCAGCATTTT. The chain links TRBV4-1 to TRBJ1-5, with 9 nucleotides matching TRBD1. This CDR3 is 18 amino acids long. From germline, CDR1 is MGHRA and CDR2 YSYEKL. V lost 2 bases and J lost 5; bases outside the gene matches: 13.

This sequence joins TRBV5-5 and TRBJ2-1, with 10 positions matching TRBD2. V gave up 2 bases and J gave up 0 bases; unmatched junction bases: 8. Germline CDR1 reads SGHKS; CDR2 reads YYEKEE (reference sequence). This CDR3 has 18 amino acids. This chain's CDR3 is CASSFGLAVLISYNEQFF. CDR3 DNA sequence: TGTGCCAGCAGCTTCGGACTAGCGGTCCTCATCTCCTACAATGAGCAGTTCTTC.

The V call is TRBV5-1, the J call TRBJ2-7; D remains ambiguous. This CDR3 is 16 amino acids long. V lost 0 bases, J lost 1 base, and 14 bases lay in between. Germline CDR1 and CDR2: SGHRS and YFSETQ. CDR3 bases: TGCGCCAGCAGCTTGGGTGGCGGCGGAATTTCCTACGAGCAGTACTTC. The encoded protein is CASSLGGGGISYEQYF.

The chain uses TRBV18 and TRBJ2-5; D uncertain. The germline gives CDR1 KGHSH, CDR2 LQKENI. Between the trimmed V and J ends, which lost 6 bases and 5 bases, there was a span of 10 bases. This CDR3 is 12 amino acids long. CDR3 DNA sequence: TGTGCCAGCTCTTCCGGGTCGGAGACCCAGTACTTC. Translating it yields CASSSGSETQYF.

The J gene is TRBJ1-5, the V gene TRBV2; 10 bases match TRBD1. From germline, CDR1 is SNHLY and CDR2 FYNNEI. Germline trimming cut 6 bases from V and 6 bases from J; bases unmatched to any gene: 8. This CDR3 region has 15 residues. The CDR3 sequence: CASRGDRGGRQPQHF. CDR3 bases: TGTGCCAGCAGGGGGGACAGGGGCGGACGTCAGCCCCAGCATTTT.

V and J are TRBV7-2 and TRBJ1-2, with 7 bases that match TRBD1. The CDR3 has 17 residues. Germline lookup yields CDR1 SGHTA and CDR2 FQGNSA. V trimming: 1 base; J trimming: 2 bases; junction bases outside the gene matches: 10. This CDR3 is CASSLVGAGTANYGYTF. As DNA, the CDR3 is TGTGCCAGCAGCTTAGTAGGGGCCGGGACAGCAAACTATGGCTACACCTTC.

The chain combines TRBV10-1 with TRBJ2-7; D is unresolved. CDR1 is WNHNN and CDR2 is SYGVQD in the germline V gene (reference sequence). Trimming shortened V by 3 bases and J by 9 bases, and 12 bases separated the two germline ends. The CDR3 sequence is 12 residues long. The CDR3 here is CASSDPPNVQYF. Written as DNA, the CDR3 is TGCGCCAGCAGTGATCCTCCTAACGTGCAGTACTTC.

This clone was observed once. This rearrangement joins TRBV30 to TRBJ1-5; TRBD1 might be the D (5 bases). Trimming pared 3 bases from V and 6 bases from J, leaving 15 bases between. In germline, CDR1 is GTSNPN, CDR2 SVGIG (reference sequence). This CDR3 comprises 14 residues. CDR3 sequence (DNA): TGTGCCTGGAGCACCACGCAGGGCGGTCAGCCCCAGCATTTT. It codes for CAWSTTQGGQPQHF.

This chain links TRBV6-5 with TRBJ2-4; D gene unclear. Germline-derived CDR1 and CDR2 are MNHEY and SVGAGI. V was clipped by 6 bases and J by 14 bases, with 23 bases between them. CDR3 length: 14 amino acids. CDR3 sequence: CASSVLPGGRKEYF. As DNA, the CDR3 is TGTGCCAGCAGCGTTCTGCCAGGTGGGCGAAAGGAGTACTTC.